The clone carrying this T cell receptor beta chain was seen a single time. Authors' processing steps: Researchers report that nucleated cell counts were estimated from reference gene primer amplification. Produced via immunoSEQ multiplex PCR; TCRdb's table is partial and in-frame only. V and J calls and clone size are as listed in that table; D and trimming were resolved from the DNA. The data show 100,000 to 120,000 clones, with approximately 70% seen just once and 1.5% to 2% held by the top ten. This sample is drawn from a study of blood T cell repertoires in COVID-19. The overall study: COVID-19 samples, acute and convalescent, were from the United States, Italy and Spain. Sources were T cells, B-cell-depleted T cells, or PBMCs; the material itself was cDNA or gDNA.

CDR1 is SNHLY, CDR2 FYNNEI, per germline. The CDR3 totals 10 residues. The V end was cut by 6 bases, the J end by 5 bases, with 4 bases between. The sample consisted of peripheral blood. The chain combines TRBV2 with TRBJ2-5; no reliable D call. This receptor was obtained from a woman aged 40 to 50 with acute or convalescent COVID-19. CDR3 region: CASRRETQYF. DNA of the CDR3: TGTGCCAGCAGGAGGGAGACCCAGTACTTC. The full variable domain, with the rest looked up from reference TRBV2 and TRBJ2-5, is EPEVTQTPSHQVTQMGQEVILRCVPISNHLYFYWYRQILGQKVEFLVSFYNNEISEKSEIFDDQFSVERPDGSNFTLKIRSTKLEDSAMYFCASRRETQYFGPGTRLLVL.